Shown below are 16 T cell receptor beta chains from a single sample sequenced in a study of blood T cell repertoires in COVID-19 (dated by TCRdb to 2019 to 2021). The library was prepared using the immunoSEQ multiplex PCR assay. Imported from immuneACCESS, the table was reduced by TCRdb to in-frame sequences with V and J called. These copies leave out some clones; in studies compared against another copy, an unresolved V gene accounts for under half, and the cause of the remainder is not known. This sample lists about 180,000 clones; just under 80% were detected once. The biggest ten clones account for around 6.3% of the sample. The sequenced sample was peripheral blood. The receptor set was obtained from a man in his 70s with active or convalescent COVID-19.

This chain uses TRBV18 with TRBJ1-2, with 8 bases lining up with TRBD1. The CDR3 is made up of 15 amino acids. The V gene end was trimmed by 1 base and the J gene end by 6 bases; junction bases not matched to a gene: 7. Per germline, CDR1 KGHSH and CDR2 LQKENI. CDR3 nucleotide sequence: TGTGCCAGCTCACCACTTGCAGGGGGCGCAGATGGCTACACCTTC. Translating gives CASSPLAGGADGYTF.

The rearrangement joins TRBV19 to TRBJ2-5, with TRBD1 matching over 7 bases. The CDR3 covers 15 residues. The germline CDR1 and CDR2 sequences are LNHDA and SQIVND (reference sequence). V shed 6 bases, J shed 6 bases, and the junction held 13 bases outside the gene matches. CDR3 coding DNA: TGTGCCAGTAGCCAACAGGGGATAGGAGGAAAGACCCAGTACTTC. Translated, it gives CASSQQGIGGKTQYF.

This clone was observed a few times. Other DNA sequences in the sample encode the same CDR3. This chain connects TRBV3-1 (or the pseudogene TRBV3-2) to TRBJ1-1; TRBD1 matches 7 bases. Per the germline V gene, CDR1 is LGHDT and CDR2 is YNNKEL (reference sequence). The junction had 1 base not matched to a gene; V was cut back by 1 base and J by 5 bases. This CDR3 spans 13 amino acids. CDR3 sequence: CASSQGRGTEAFF. Written as DNA, the CDR3 is TGTGCCAGCAGCCAAGGCAGGGGGACTGAAGCTTTCTTT.

The table lists this clone with a few counts. The chain couples TRBV7-2 to TRBJ2-5; 7 bases align to TRBD1. Germline V lookup: CDR1 SGHTA, CDR2 FQGNSA. V was clipped by 4 bases and J by 4 bases; unmatched bases: 6. The CDR3 is 14 amino acids. The CDR3 sequence: CASSSQGVSETQYF. In DNA, the CDR3 is TGTGCCAGCAGCTCCCAGGGGGTGTCAGAGACCCAGTACTTC.

The table lists this clone with a few counts. The rearrangement joins TRBV5-1 to TRBJ1-4, with TRBD1 matching over 9 bases. The J segment lost 8 bases and the V segment lost 0 bases, leaving 8 bases of the junction unmatched. Germline lookup yields CDR1 SGHRS and CDR2 YFSETQ. The CDR3 is made up of 16 amino acids. The CDR3 region has the DNA TGCGCCAGCAGCTTGGGGACCACAGGGGGCCCCGAAAAACTGTTTTTT. Its protein product is CASSLGTTGGPEKLFF.

This chain uses TRBV2 with TRBJ1-1; 10 bases map to TRBD1. Germline loops: CDR1 SNHLY, CDR2 FYNNEI. The CDR3 extends over 14 amino acids. The trim removed 7 bases at V and 5 bases at J, leaving 7 bases unmatched. The CDR3 spells CASTGTGEYTEAFF. As DNA, the CDR3 is TGTGCCAGCACCGGGACAGGGGAATATACTGAAGCTTTCTTT.

The chain uses TRBV6-5 and TRBJ1-1; the D gene is possibly TRBD1 (6 bases). The CDR3 has 16 residues. CDR1 is MNHEY, CDR2 SVGAGI, per germline. The V end was cut by 2 bases, the J end by 5 bases, with 18 bases between. This CDR3 reads CASSYTQQGIETEAFF. For the CDR3, the DNA is TGTGCCAGCAGTTACACCCAACAGGGTATCGAAACTGAAGCTTTCTTT.

Ten or more counts support this clone. This rearrangement joins TRBV27 to TRBJ1-6; a weak D match, TRBD1 (6 bases). Germline CDR1 is MNHEY and CDR2 is SMNVEV (reference sequence). The CDR3 contains 17 residues. V lost 8 bases and J 0 bases, leaving 17 bases between the germline ends. In nucleotides, the CDR3 is TGTGCCAGCCTTGCTCTCAGGGGTAGCTCCTATAATTCACCCCTCCACTTT. It encodes CASLALRGSSYNSPLHF.

The V call is TRBV11-2, the J call TRBJ2-5; D might be TRBD1 (5 bases). V lost 4 bases, J lost 1 base, and 10 bases lay in between. Germline loops: CDR1 SGHAT, CDR2 FQNNGV. The CDR3 extends over 14 amino acids. The CDR3 loop is CASSYRGLQETQYF. In DNA, the CDR3 is TGTGCCAGCAGCTATAGGGGCCTCCAAGAGACCCAGTACTTC.

This rearrangement joins TRBV3-1 (or the pseudogene TRBV3-2) to TRBJ1-2; 8 bases map to TRBD1. The CDR3 has 13 residues. The germline CDR1 and CDR2 sequences are LGHDT and YNNKEL (reference sequence). V lost 4 bases, J lost 7 bases, and 5 bases stayed unmatched. The CDR3 reads CASSPQGEVGYTF. The CDR3 nucleotides are TGTGCCAGCAGCCCACAGGGGGAGGTTGGCTACACCTTC.

This chain uses TRBV5-1 with TRBJ2-6, with TRBD1 as a possible D gene (6 bases). The V end lost 0 bases, the J end lost 0 bases, and 10 bases lay between the germline ends. Germline loops: CDR1 SGHRS, CDR2 YFSETQ. This CDR3 is 17 amino acids long. The CDR3 is CASSLVGANSGANVLTF. CDR3 in DNA: TGCGCCAGCAGCTTGGTGGGGGCAAACTCTGGGGCCAACGTCCTGACTTTC. Together with reference TRBV5-1 and TRBJ2-6, the CDR3 gives the full variable domain: KAGVTQTPRYLIKTRGQQVTLSCSPISGHRSVSWYQQTPGQGLQFLFEYFSETQRNKGNFPGRFSGRQFSNSRSEMNVSTLELGDSALYLCASSLVGANSGANVLTFGAGSRLTVL.

V usage is TRBV5-1 and J usage is TRBJ2-7; 12 nucleotides agree with TRBD2. The CDR3 runs to 16 residues. V was pared by 4 bases and J by 2 bases, with 7 bases of the junction left unmatched. The germline CDR1 and CDR2 sequences are SGHRS and YFSETQ. The CDR3, as DNA: TGCGCCAGCAGCCCGGGGACTAGCGGGTCTCCCTACGAGCAGTACTTC. It is translated as CASSPGTSGSPYEQYF.

In the case of this clone: The same CDR3 can be traced to other DNA sequences in this sample. The chain is built from TRBV13 and TRBJ2-3; 7 bases map to TRBD2. CDR3 length: 16 residues. J gave up 0 bases and V 5 bases, and 8 bases lay outside the gene matches. Germline assignment: CDR1 PRHDT and CDR2 FYEKMQ (reference sequence). The CDR3 DNA sequence: TGTGCCAGCAGCGCCGGATTAGCGGGTAGCACAGATACGCAGTATTTT. This sequence encodes CASSAGLAGSTDTQYF.

The V and J genes are TRBV18 and TRBJ2-5, with D maybe TRBD2 (5 bases). CDR1 and CDR2 (germline): KGHSH, LQKENI. Trimming removed 0 bases from V and 5 bases from J, with 13 bases in between. This CDR3 has 15 amino acids. The CDR3 DNA is TGTGCCAGCTCACCACCGTATCGGGAATCGGAGACCCAGTACTTC. It specifies CASSPPYRESETQYF.

On this clone itself: Compared with germline, one end of the junction differs, possibly owing to a read error. This CDR3 reads CASSSGTGNEQYF. CDR3 sequence (DNA): TGTGCTAGCAGCTCCGGGACAGGGAACGAGCAGTACTTC. The rearrangement joins TRBV7-7 to TRBJ2-7, with 9 positions matching TRBD1. The CDR3 extends over 13 amino acids. Looked up from germline, CDR1 is SSHAT and CDR2 is FNYEAQ (reference sequence).

The rearrangement joins TRBV20-1 to TRBJ1-2, with D tentatively TRBD1 (6 bases). The CDR3 contains 13 residues. Trimming pared 3 bases from V and 5 bases from J, leaving 13 bases between. Germline V lookup: CDR1 DFQATT, CDR2 SNEGSKA (reference sequence). The CDR3 reads CSASTQGGYGYTF. CDR3 sequence (DNA): TGCAGTGCTAGTACACAGGGCGGTTATGGCTACACCTTC.